This entry lists 15 T cell receptor beta chains sequenced from one sample in a study of T-cell reconstitution after alpha-beta-depleted transplantation in children. Study-wide results and caveats: One year after transplant, T-cell counts and diversity came mostly from newly produced T cells.

Researchers prepared the TCRbeta library using unique molecular identifiers, the study reports. MiXCR, run by TCRdb on the PCR reads, gives a single entry per CDR3 protein. The sample records about 300,000 distinct CDR3 sequences, roughly 7.8% being singletons. Their target antigens are unknown. The source material was peripheral blood, sampled 360 days after TCRalphabeta/CD19-depleted stem cell transplant. The receptors shown here come from a female patient aged 2 to 10 who had a stem cell transplant for Fanconi anemia, so the T cells may come from the graft donor.

This clonotype was seen ten or more times. The chain combines TRBV6-1 with TRBJ2-7; D gene uncertain. The CDR3 contains 14 residues. V lost 2 bases to trimming and J lost 0 bases, with 8 bases between them. The germline CDR1 and CDR2 sequences are MNHNS and SASEGT. The CDR3 sequence is CASSESPSSYEQYV. CDR3 DNA sequence: TGTGCCAGCAGTGAAAGTCCGAGCTCCTACGAGCAGTACGTC.

This sequence joins TRBV11-2 and TRBJ2-7, with D tentatively TRBD2 (6 bases). V lost 1 base to trimming and J lost 4 bases, with 23 bases between them. Germline V gives CDR1 SGHAT, CDR2 FQNNGV. This CDR3 is 18 amino acids long. CDR3 sequence reads: CASSLVPLSGGSNYEQYF. CDR3 nucleotide sequence: TGTGCCAGCAGCTTAGTCCCCCTAAGTGGGGGGTCAAATTACGAGCAGTACTTC.

The V and J genes are TRBV7-2 and TRBJ2-2, with 11 nucleotides matching TRBD2. Germline CDR1 is SGHTA and CDR2 is FQGNSA. V trimming: 2 bases; J trimming: 7 bases; junction bases outside the gene matches: 6. CDR3 length: 16 amino acids. CDR3 nucleotide sequence: TGTGCCAGCAGCTTACATAGCGGGGGGGCGATCGGGGAGCTGTTTTTT. It yields the protein CASSLHSGGAIGELFF.

The chain carries TRBV7-2 and TRBJ2-7; possibly TRBD1 for D (6 bases). The CDR3 totals 14 residues. The germline gives CDR1 SGHTA, CDR2 FQGNSA. Trimming stripped 5 bases from V and 3 bases from J, with 14 bases between. CDR3 sequence (DNA): TGTGCCAGCAGCCTCAGGGGTCTCGGCTACGAGCAGTACTTC. Translated, it gives CASSLRGLGYEQYF. Together with reference TRBV7-2 and TRBJ2-7, the CDR3 gives the full variable domain: GAGVSQSPSNKVTEKGKDVELRCDPISGHTALYWYRQSLGQGLEFLIYFQGNSAPDKSGLPSDRFSAERTGGSVSTLTIQRTQQEDSAVYLCASSLRGLGYEQYFGPGTRLTVT.

This clonotype came up a few times. This sequence joins TRBV20-1 and TRBJ1-2; tentatively, D is TRBD1 (6 bases). Germline V gene data show CDR1 as DFQATT and CDR2 as SNEGSKA (reference sequence). Trimming took 6 bases from V and 5 from J, leaving 16 bases between them. CDR3 size: 13 residues. This chain's CDR3 is CSANSGTPYGYTF. The CDR3 DNA reads as TGCAGTGCCAATTCCGGGACACCTTATGGCTACACCTTC.

Ten or more counts support this clonotype. The rearrangement joins TRBV2 to TRBJ1-3, with D hard to call. The CDR3 totals 12 residues. Per the germline V gene, CDR1 is SNHLY and CDR2 is FYNNEI. With 5 bases removed from V and 4 bases from J, the gap between germline ends came to 6 bases. For the CDR3, the DNA is TGTGCCAGCAGTAACCGCGGAAACACCATATATTTT. Translating gives CASSNRGNTIYF.

This clonotype was seen more than once but under ten times. The V and J genes are TRBV6-1 and TRBJ1-1; D not resolved. Germline V gene sequence: CDR1 MNHNS, CDR2 SASEGT. The CDR3 is made up of 13 amino acids. Trimming pared 6 bases from V and 2 bases from J, leaving 10 bases between. The CDR3 DNA reads as TGTGCCAGCAGCCCTTCGATCAACACTGAAGCTTTCTTT. Translating it yields CASSPSINTEAFF.

This clonotype appeared many times. V usage is TRBV28 and J usage is TRBJ2-5, with 9 bases fitting TRBD1. Germline V gives CDR1 MDHEN, CDR2 SYDVKM. This CDR3 has 15 amino acids. The V segment lost 3 bases and the J segment 5 bases; nucleotides outside the gene matches: 7. CDR3: CASSLIQGAGETQYF. CDR3 sequence (DNA): TGTGCCAGCAGTTTGATACAGGGGGCCGGGGAGACCCAGTACTTC.

CDR3 loop: CASSPLRNTGELFF. The DNA of the CDR3 is TGTGCCAGCAGCCCGCTCAGGAACACCGGGGAGCTGTTTTTT. The chain employs TRBV7-3 and TRBJ2-2; no firm D call. This CDR3 has 14 residues. Trimming removed 5 bases at V and 1 base at J, with 8 bases between. Germline assignment: CDR1 SGHTA and CDR2 FQGTGA.

This clonotype occurred a few times. The V gene is TRBV20-1, the J gene TRBJ2-3; the match to TRBD2 covers 7 bases. The germline V gene has CDR1 DFQATT and CDR2 SNEGSKA (reference sequence). CDR3 length: 14 amino acids. With 2 bases clipped from V and 2 bases from J, the junction kept 4 bases outside the gene matches. This CDR3 reads CSARSGTITDTQYF. In DNA, the CDR3 is TGCAGTGCTAGATCCGGGACTATCACAGATACGCAGTATTTT.

There are many counts of this clonotype. The chain employs TRBV5-1 and TRBJ2-7, with D perhaps matching TRBD1 or TRBD2 (5 bases each). Per the germline V gene, CDR1 is SGHRS and CDR2 is YFSETQ. The length of the CDR3 is 18 residues. Trimming took 1 base from V and 3 from J, leaving 23 bases between them. CDR3 bases: TGCGCCAGCAGCTTGCTTTCGACTCGAGGGGCTGCTATCTACGAGCAGTACTTC. Protein product: CASSLLSTRGAAIYEQYF.

In its sample, this clonotype was seen many times. This chain joins TRBV28 and TRBJ2-5; 12 bases map to TRBD1. CDR1 and CDR2 (germline): MDHEN, SYDVKM. CDR3 length: 17 residues. After removal of 5 bases from V and 4 bases from J, the junction contained 11 bases not matched to a gene. CDR3 nucleotides: TGTGCCAGCAGTAAGGGGGACAGGGGGCATTCACGAGAGACCCAGTACTTC. Translated, it gives CASSKGDRGHSRETQYF.

This clonotype has a count of ten or more. The J gene is TRBJ1-1, the V gene TRBV7-8; D might be TRBD1 (6 bases). Germline assignment: CDR1 SGHVS and CDR2 FQNEAQ. CDR3 length: 15 residues. V was shortened by 1 base and J by 1 base, with 10 bases between the two germline ends. CDR3 nucleotide sequence: TGTGCCAGCAGCTTAGTTTGGGGGCGGAACACTGAAGCTTTCTTT. It codes for CASSLVWGRNTEAFF.

The chain combines TRBV7-6 with TRBJ2-3; TRBD2 might be the D (5 bases). V was pared by 1 base and J by 3 bases, with 17 bases between. Germline V gives CDR1 SGHVS, CDR2 FNYEAQ. The CDR3 is 17 residues long. The CDR3 nucleotides are TGTGCCAGCAGCTTAGATACGAGGGCTCCAGGAACAGATACGCAGTATTTT. It yields the protein CASSLDTRAPGTDTQYF. Looking up the rest from reference TRBV7-6 and TRBJ2-3 gives the full variable domain: GAGVSQSPRYKVTKRGQDVALRCDPISGHVSLYWYRQALGQGPEFLTYFNYEAQQDKSGLPNDRFSAERPEGSISTLTIQRTEQRDSAMYRCASSLDTRAPGTDTQYFGPGTRLTVL.

This clonotype was picked up many times. V gene TRBV20-1 combines with J gene TRBJ1-1; D may be TRBD1 (5 bases). From germline, CDR1 is DFQATT and CDR2 SNEGSKA (reference sequence). V was shortened by 8 bases and J by 1 base, with 8 bases between the two germline ends. The CDR3 length is 11 residues. The CDR3 is CSPQGNTEAFF. CDR3 nucleotides: TGCAGTCCCCAGGGGAACACTGAAGCTTTCTTT.